This is a list of T cell receptor beta chains from one sample in a study of metastatic and nonmetastatic thyroid tumors. TCRdb re-called the PCR reads through MiXCR. There are about 28,000 clones in the sample; roughly 23% occur only once, and about 15% lies in the top ten. Sequencing was carried out using blood. The receptor set was obtained from a female donor with papillary thyroid cancer or a benign thyroid nodule (not recorded which). Some clones in this sample may be carry-over from other donors' samples. Both conserved end residues are part of each CDR3. The D gene is left open where the match is weak. The size entry is marked missing in some rows and otherwise reads once, few, many or a size class.

abundance: many
v_gene: TRBV7-9
d_gene: NA
len: 13
j_gene: TRBJ1-4
CDR3aa: CASRPGRNEKLFF
CDR3nt: TGTGCCAGCCGACCGGGACGGAATGAAAAACTGTTTTTT

abundance: many
v_gene: TRBV7-2
d_gene: NA
len: 15
j_gene: TRBJ2-2
CDR3aa: CASSLASASPGELFF
CDR3nt: TGTGCCAGCAGCTTAGCATCGGCTAGCCCCGGGGAGCTGTTTTTT

abundance: NA
v_gene: TRBV6-1
d_gene: TRBD1
len: 16
j_gene: TRBJ2-1
CDR3aa: CASSPGTGNIDNEQFF
CDR3nt: TGTGCCAGCAGCCCGGGGACAGGGAATATAGACAATGAGCAGTTCTTC

abundance: few
v_gene: TRBV28
d_gene: NA
len: 19
j_gene: TRBJ2-3
CDR3aa: CASSSTGKSSGGSTDTQYF
CDR3nt: TGTGCCAGCAGTTCGACAGGGAAATCTAGCGGAGGTAGCACAGATACGCAGTATTTT

abundance: medium-sized
v_gene: TRBV11-2
d_gene: NA
len: 12
j_gene: TRBJ2-7
CDR3aa: CASSLTGYEQYF
CDR3nt: TGTGCCAGCAGCCTCACAGGGTACGAGCAGTACTTC

abundance: few
v_gene: TRBV20-1
d_gene: TRBD2
len: 13
j_gene: TRBJ2-3
CDR3aa: CSALGLAIDTQYF
CDR3nt: TGCAGTGCTCTGGGACTAGCAATAGATACGCAGTATTTT

abundance: few
v_gene: TRBV2
d_gene: NA
len: 13
j_gene: TRBJ2-2
CDR3aa: CASSLATTGELFF
CDR3nt: TGTGCCAGCAGTCTCGCTACCACCGGGGAGCTGTTTTTT

abundance: many
v_gene: TRBV4-3
d_gene: NA
len: 13
j_gene: TRBJ1-1
CDR3aa: CASSRAMNTEAFF
CDR3nt: TGCGCCAGCAGCAGGGCCATGAACACTGAAGCTTTCTTT

abundance: few
v_gene: TRBV7-9
d_gene: TRBD2
len: 15
j_gene: TRBJ2-7
CDR3aa: CASILGLGLAGDRYF
CDR3nt: TGTGCCAGCATCTTAGGTTTAGGACTAGCGGGAGATCGGTACTTC

abundance: many
v_gene: TRBV6-4
d_gene: NA
len: 13
j_gene: TRBJ2-1
CDR3aa: CATSARFGHEQFF
CDR3nt: TGTGCCACCTCCGCCCGCTTTGGACACGAGCAGTTCTTC

abundance: many
v_gene: TRBV28
d_gene: TRBD1
len: 19
j_gene: TRBJ2-6
CDR3aa: CASSLVGLGGAGGANVLTF
CDR3nt: TGTGCCAGCAGTTTAGTAGGGTTAGGGGGCGCGGGTGGGGCCAACGTCCTGACTTTC